Described below is a single T cell receptor (beta chain) sequence and its context. The data are from a study of blood T cell repertoires in COVID-19. Trimming took off 3 bases at V and 2 bases at J, with 5 bases between the two ends. The CDR3 covers 13 residues. The table came from immunoSEQ multiplex PCR; TCRdb's copy has only in-frame clones and leaves some out. The data show about 81,000 clones, approximately 82% seen once. Sequencing was done on a sample of peripheral blood. This TCR was sampled from a human donor in a cohort sampled during active COVID-19. This chain joins TRBV12-3 or TRBV12-4 and TRBJ1-5; D unclear. CDR3 sequence reads: CASSFFGNQPQHF. CDR3 DNA sequence: TGTGCCAGCAGTTTTTTCGGCAATCAGCCCCAGCATTTT.